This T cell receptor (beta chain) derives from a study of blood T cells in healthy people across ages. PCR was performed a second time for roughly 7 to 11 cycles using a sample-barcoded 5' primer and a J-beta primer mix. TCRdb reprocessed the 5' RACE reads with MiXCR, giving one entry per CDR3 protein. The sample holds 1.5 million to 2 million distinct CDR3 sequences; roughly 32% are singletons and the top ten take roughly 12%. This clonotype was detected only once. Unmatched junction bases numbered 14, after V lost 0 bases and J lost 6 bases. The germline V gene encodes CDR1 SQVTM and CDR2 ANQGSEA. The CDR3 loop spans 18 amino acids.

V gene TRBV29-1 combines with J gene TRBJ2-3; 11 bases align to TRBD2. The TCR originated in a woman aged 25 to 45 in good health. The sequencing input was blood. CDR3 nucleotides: TGCAGCGTTGAAGAGGGGTTTGCTAGCGGGGGGCAGTGGGATACGCAGTATTTT. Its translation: CSVEEGFASGGQWDTQYF.